Here is one TCR beta chain with its context. Its antigen is not yet known. There are no base qualities to consult, and no much larger clone falls within one base. This sample is part of a study of blood T cell repertoires in COVID-19 (dated by TCRdb to about 2020). Regarding the study in general: Samples from collaborators originated in the United States, Italy and Spain and spanned both the acute and convalescent phases of COVID-19. Samples came from the ongoing ImmuneRACE study (first 160 participants) plus 1,254 subjects from 6 global collaborators. Sample metadata almost always included a de-identified subject ID, COVID-19 status, age in years and sex. Deeply sampled blood TCRbeta repertoires from subjects exposed to, actively infected with, or recovered from COVID-19 were included in the dataset. The repertoires were made available in a free public database intended to serve as a resource for research on the immune response to SARS-CoV-2. The material from the prospective study consisted of cDNA or gDNA derived from T cells, B-cell-depleted T cells, or PBMCs. Where available, HLA class I and class II types were taken from metadata supplied by the sample provider and were not determined by assay-based typing.

The immunoSEQ Assay, a bias-controlled multiplex PCR, was used to amplify TCRbeta CDR3 regions from genomic DNA. The authors' analysis ran thus. Within the assay, amplification of reference gene primers was used to estimate how many nucleated cells each sample contained. Sequence reads were collapsed and filtered to measure the absolute abundance of every unique TCRbeta CDR3 rearrangement. For each sample, productive Simpson clonality was calculated by taking the square root of Simpson's diversity index across productive rearrangements. The source is immuneACCESS, and TCRdb retained only in-frame sequences with V and J called. Part of the clones is not carried over; for the studies checked, unresolved V genes explain less than half of this, and the remainder is unexplained. V, J and clone size are those of that table, while D and trimming were read from the DNA. Counted in this sample were almost 400,000 clones; approximately 88% of them appeared once. Jointly, the top ten make up over 0.9% of the sample.

The full study reports these points: Clinical and demographic metadata were provided uncurated, with the amount varying by source and participant.

Participants in the prospective study were aged roughly 18 to 89 years, lived in about two dozen United States geographic areas, and enrolled through a virtual design. In the prospective study, cohorts were assigned on the basis of participant-reported clinical history obtained from a screening survey and a study questionnaire. In the prospective study, mobile phlebotomists collected whole blood, serum and a nasopharyngeal or oropharyngeal swab from each participant. Additional blood draws and questionnaires over an approximately 2-month period could optionally be provided by prospective study participants. Prospective study blood samples were shipped either frozen or at room temperature before DNA extraction. The clonotype was recovered from a woman aged 25 to 45 with acute COVID-19. Sequenced input: PBMCs or T cells enriched from blood (not recorded which).

The CDR3 region has the sequence CASSVGVLFSDTQYF. The sequenced DNA: TGTGCCAGCAGCGTAGGTGTCCTCTTTTCAGATACGCAGTATTTT. The rearrangement joined TRBV9 to TRBJ2-3; too little of a D gene remains to name it. The CDR3 holds 15 amino acids from the cysteine to the phenylalanine. Only CDR3 DNA is held: 45 bases, read in frame from base 1. The germline V gene encodes CDR1 SGDLS and CDR2 YYNGEE. V is reduced by 0 bases and J by 4 bases, leaving a spacing of 12 bases between them.